The rows below give T cell receptor beta chains drawn from one sample of a study of T cell responses to AZD1222 COVID-19 vaccine. Sequenced by immunoSEQ multiplex PCR; TCRdb stores in-frame clones only, minus some. The data show about 180,000 clones, with 85% to 95% seen just once and roughly 1% held by the top ten. The material was peripheral blood, obtained 28 days after the second dose of the MenACWY control vaccine. The receptors here all came from an adult who received the MenACWY meningococcal vaccine as a control. CDR3s include the opening cysteine and the closing phenylalanine or tryptophan. A D gene is named only where the DNA matches it firmly. Clone sizes are given selectively: once, few, many, or a class where the clone is expanded.

clone size	D gene	V gene	J gene	CDR3 protein	CDR3 DNA
.	.	TRBV19	TRBJ1-4	CATRSFGTNEKLFF	TGTGCCACACGGAGTTTTGGGACTAATGAAAAACTGTTTTTT
.	.	TRBV6-5	TRBJ1-1	CASSYHTRAEAFF	TGTGCCAGCAGTTACCATACCAGGGCGGAAGCTTTCTTT
.	.	TRBV10-3	TRBJ1-6	CAISPGPGGTSPLHF	TGTGCCATCAGCCCAGGGCCGGGGGGTACTTCACCCCTCCACTTT
.	TRBD1	TRBV4-3	TRBJ1-3	CASSPNRGLPNTIYF	TGCGCCAGCAGCCCGAACAGGGGATTGCCAAACACCATATATTTT
.	.	TRBV19	TRBJ1-6	CASTRKGDSYNSPLHF	TGTGCCAGTACCCGAAAGGGGGATTCCTATAATTCACCCCTCCACTTT
once	.	TRBV3-1/TRBV3-2	TRBJ1-1	CASSQLGASEAFF	TGTGCCAGCAGCCAATTGGGGGCGAGTGAAGCTTTCTTT
.	.	TRBV5-4	TRBJ2-7	CASSLGTSGTYEQYF	TGTGCCAGCAGCCTAGGAACCTCGGGCACCTACGAGCAGTACTTC
.	.	TRBV7-9	TRBJ1-1	CASSFGADTEAFF	TGTGCCAGCAGCTTTGGCGCTGACACTGAAGCTTTCTTT
.	TRBD1	TRBV11-3	TRBJ2-7	CASSLASTGGVYEQYF	TGTGCCAGCAGCTTAGCATCTACAGGGGGAGTTTACGAGCAGTACTTC
.	TRBD1	TRBV6-4	TRBJ1-2	CASSVGQGQNYGYTF	TGTGCCAGCAGTGTTGGACAGGGTCAGAACTATGGCTACACCTTC
.	TRBD1	TRBV6-5	TRBJ2-7	CASSYPGTGAGEQYF	TGTGCCAGCAGTTACCCTGGGACAGGGGCTGGCGAGCAGTACTTC
.	.	TRBV7-7	TRBJ1-1	CASSPAQGGTEAFF	TGTGCCAGCAGCCCAGCACAGGGCGGGACTGAAGCTTTCTTT
once	.	TRBV9	TRBJ2-3	CASSVEAGIRTDTQYF	TGTGCCAGCAGCGTAGAAGCAGGGATCCGCACAGATACGCAGTATTTT
.	TRBD1	TRBV19	TRBJ1-2	CASSRDRGLYTF	TGTGCCAGTAGTAGGGACAGGGGGCTCTACACCTTC
once	.	TRBV5-8	TRBJ1-2	CASSFQGGYTF	TGTGCCAGCAGCTTTCAGGGTGGCTACACCTTC
.	.	TRBV19	TRBJ1-1	CASRDLNTEAFF	TGTGCCAGTCGGGACTTGAACACTGAAGCTTTCTTT
.	TRBD1	TRBV5-4	TRBJ1-2	CASSIRTGSHYGYTF	TGTGCCAGCAGCATACGGACAGGATCCCACTATGGCTACACCTTC
.	.	TRBV5-1	TRBJ1-3	CASSELGTGSGNTIYF	TGCGCCAGCAGCGAGCTAGGGACCGGCTCTGGAAACACCATATATTTT
.	TRBD1	TRBV19	TRBJ1-3	CASRGTGSGNTIYF	TGTGCCAGTAGGGGGACAGGCTCTGGAAACACCATATATTTT
.	.	TRBV7-9	TRBJ2-2	CASSWSANTGELFF	TGTGCCAGCAGCTGGTCAGCGAACACCGGGGAGCTGTTTTTT
.	.	TRBV7-2	TRBJ2-7	CASGRQAYEQYF	TGTGCCAGCGGGAGACAGGCCTACGAGCAGTACTTC
once	.	TRBV6-2/TRBV6-3	TRBJ2-5	CASSAAEETQYF	TGTGCCAGCAGTGCGGCGGAAGAGACCCAGTACTTC
.	.	TRBV18	TRBJ2-2	CASSPRMVGTGELFF	TGTGCCAGCTCACCGCGGATGGTGGGAACCGGGGAGCTGTTTTTT
once	TRBD1	TRBV5-6	TRBJ2-7	CASSRDRVGEQYF	TGTGCCAGCAGCCGTGACAGGGTAGGAGAGCAGTACTTC
.	.	TRBV10-3	TRBJ1-1	CAISELRGTPMNTEAFF	TGTGCCATCAGTGAGTTAAGGGGCACCCCCATGAACACTGAAGCTTTCTTT
.	.	TRBV7-2	TRBJ1-2	CASSFGQGGGYTF	TGTGCCAGCAGCTTTGGGCAGGGCGGCGGCTACACCTTC
.	.	TRBV11-3	TRBJ1-3	CASSLDSGNTIYF	TGTGCCAGCAGCTTAGACTCTGGAAACACCATATATTTT
.	.	TRBV28	TRBJ1-5	CASSFAPPQHF	TGTGCCAGCAGTTTCGCACCGCCCCAGCATTTT